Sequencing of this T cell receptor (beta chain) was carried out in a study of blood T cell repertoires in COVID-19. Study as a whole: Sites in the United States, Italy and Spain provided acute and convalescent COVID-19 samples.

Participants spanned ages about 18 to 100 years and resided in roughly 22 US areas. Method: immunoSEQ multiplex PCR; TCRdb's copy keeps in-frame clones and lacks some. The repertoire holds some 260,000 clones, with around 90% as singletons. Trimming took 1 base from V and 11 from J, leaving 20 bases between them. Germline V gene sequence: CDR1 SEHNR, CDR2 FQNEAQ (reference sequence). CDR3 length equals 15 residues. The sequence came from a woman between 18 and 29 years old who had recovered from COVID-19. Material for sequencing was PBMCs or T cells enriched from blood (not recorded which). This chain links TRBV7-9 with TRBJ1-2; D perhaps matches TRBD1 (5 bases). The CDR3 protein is CASSLESRPGLGYTF. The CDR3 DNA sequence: TGTGCCAGCAGCTTAGAAAGTCGGCCAGGGTTGGGTTACACCTTC.